This T cell receptor (beta chain) was recorded in a study of blood T cell repertoires in COVID-19. In the study overall: The origin of the acute and convalescent COVID-19 samples was the United States, Italy and Spain. PBMCs, B-cell-depleted T cells, or T cells provided the cDNA or gDNA that made up the material.

J was trimmed by 4 bases and V by 1 base; bases with no gene match: 8. The CDR3 has 16 amino acids. The germline V gene encodes CDR1 PRHDT and CDR2 FYEKMQ (reference sequence). Under the authors' procedure: By means of reference gene primer amplification, nucleated cell counts were estimated. Profiled with immunoSEQ multiplex PCR; TCRdb holds only in-frame clones, not every one. D and trimming come from the DNA, and the V and J calls and clone size come from that table. This table holds about 270,000 clones, just under 90% found once. Residents of approximately 25 US areas, aged about 18 to 89 years, made up the participants.

Sequences were obtained from PBMCs or T cells enriched from blood (not recorded which). The clonotype was recovered from a woman aged 25 to 39 with acute COVID-19. This chain connects TRBV13 to TRBJ2-7; 9 nucleotides match TRBD2. DNA of the CDR3: TGTGCCAGCAGCTTAGTGAGTAGCGGGAGTGGGTACGAGCAGTACTTC. Encoded protein: CASSLVSSGSGYEQYF.